The clone carrying this T cell receptor (beta chain) was counted many times. No antigen is known for it. This record comes from a study of T cells after yellow fever vaccination. Study context: Fractions low in cell number were prepared with SMART-Seq v4 Ultra Low Input.

A single record per CDR3 protein comes from TCRdb applying MiXCR to the 5' RACE reads. This table has approximately 250,000 distinct CDR3 sequences, more than 3.5% appearing once. Per germline, CDR1 MNHEY and CDR2 SVGAGI. Trimming pared 0 bases from V and 2 bases from J, leaving 11 bases between. The CDR3 consists of 15 residues. Broader study findings: Once the booster was given, most primary-vaccination clones reappeared, at about 97% for CD4 and around 90% for CD8.

This TCR derives from a man aged 18 to 29 who received the YFV17D yellow fever vaccine. The specimen comprised PBMCs, sampled 15 days after the yellow fever booster vaccination. The chain carries TRBV6-5 and TRBJ2-7, with a weak D call TRBD1 (6 bases). The CDR3 sequence: CASSYSPDRPYEQYF. CDR3 nucleotides: TGTGCCAGCAGTTACTCCCCCGACAGGCCCTACGAGCAGTACTTC.